These 5 T cell receptor beta chains were sequenced from one sample in a study of T-cell memory formation after mild COVID-19 (dated by TCRdb to about 2021). Libraries were constructed by 5' RACE. Data came from an Illumina NovaSeq 6000. The public reads were run again by TCRdb, first through fastp at Q25 and then through MiXCR, and only productive beta chains were kept. Each entry merges the rows of one CDR3 protein and shows their most common DNA and genes. Within this sample are hundreds of thousands of distinct CDR3 sequences, with 20% to 25% of them counted one time only. In total, the top ten clones hold roughly 23% of the sample. Sequencing was carried out using PBMCs or a T cell subset sorted from them (not recorded which). The receptors were gathered from a man between 18 and 35 years old who had mild COVID-19 (a few samples of this study predate the infection). The sample titles of this study are shuffled in the database, so cell type and time point are left out; the donor was told from shared clones.

The chain uses TRBV7-9 and TRBJ2-1; 10 nucleotides align to TRBD1. The germline gives CDR1 SEHNR, CDR2 FQNEAQ (reference sequence). The CDR3 sequence is 16 residues long. The V gene end was trimmed by 1 base and the J gene end by 4 bases; junction bases not matched to a gene: 4. DNA for the CDR3: TGTGCCAGCAGCTTAGGGGACAGGGGATCTTACAATGAGCAGTTCTTC. The encoded protein is CASSLGDRGSYNEQFF.

CDR3: CASSPGWENIQYF. CDR3 sequence (DNA): TGTGCCAGCAGCCCAGGGTGGGAAAACATTCAGTACTTC. The rearrangement joins TRBV11-2 to TRBJ2-4; perhaps TRBD1 as D (5 bases). V was cut by 5 bases and J by 5 bases, with 10 bases left in between. The CDR3 has 13 amino acids. The germline V gene has CDR1 SGHAT and CDR2 FQNNGV.

The chain carries TRBV5-1 and TRBJ1-4, with a weak D call TRBD1 (5 bases). Trimming shortened V by 4 bases and J by 6 bases, and 16 bases separated the two germline ends. The CDR3 extends over 15 amino acids. CDR1 SGHRS and CDR2 YFSETQ come from the germline V gene. The CDR3 DNA reads as TGCGCCAGCAGCGTTCAGGGAGGGAAGTATGAAAAACTGTTTTTT. Its protein product is CASSVQGGKYEKLFF.

This clonotype was detected only a few times. The rearrangement links TRBV7-9 to TRBJ2-1; 8 bases are shared with TRBD2. In germline, CDR1 is SEHNR, CDR2 FQNEAQ (reference sequence). V was pared by 3 bases and J by 6 bases, with 7 bases of the junction left unmatched. The length of the CDR3 is 15 residues. The CDR3 sequence is CASSFRSGVGNEQFF. In DNA form, the CDR3 reads TGTGCCAGCAGCTTTCGTAGCGGGGTCGGCAATGAGCAGTTCTTC.

This chain connects TRBV7-9 to TRBJ2-7; D possibly matches TRBD1 or TRBD2 (5 bases each). Trimming stripped 5 bases from V and 3 bases from J, with 14 bases between. The length of the CDR3 is 14 residues. Germline CDR1 is SEHNR and CDR2 is FQNEAQ (reference sequence). CDR3: CASSNRDPNYEQYF. The CDR3 DNA is TGTGCCAGCAGCAACCGGGACCCCAACTACGAGCAGTACTTC.